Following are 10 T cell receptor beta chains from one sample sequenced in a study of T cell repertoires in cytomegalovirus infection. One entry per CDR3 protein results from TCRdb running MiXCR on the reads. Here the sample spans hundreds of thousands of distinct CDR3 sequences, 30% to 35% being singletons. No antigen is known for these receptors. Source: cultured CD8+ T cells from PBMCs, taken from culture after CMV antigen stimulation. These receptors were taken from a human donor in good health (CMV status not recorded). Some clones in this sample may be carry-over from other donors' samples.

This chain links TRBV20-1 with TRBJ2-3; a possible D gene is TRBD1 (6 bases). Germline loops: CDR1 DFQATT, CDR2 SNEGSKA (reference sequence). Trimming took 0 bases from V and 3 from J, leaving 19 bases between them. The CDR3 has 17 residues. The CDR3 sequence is CSARDLRQAMRTDTQYF. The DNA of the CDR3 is TGCAGTGCTAGAGACTTGAGACAGGCCATGAGGACAGATACGCAGTATTTT.

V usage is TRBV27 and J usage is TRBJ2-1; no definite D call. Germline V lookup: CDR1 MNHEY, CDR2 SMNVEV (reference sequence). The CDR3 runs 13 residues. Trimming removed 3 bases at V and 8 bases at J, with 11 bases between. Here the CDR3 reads CASSFGPNDEQFF. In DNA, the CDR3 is TGTGCCAGCAGTTTCGGGCCCAACGATGAGCAGTTCTTC.

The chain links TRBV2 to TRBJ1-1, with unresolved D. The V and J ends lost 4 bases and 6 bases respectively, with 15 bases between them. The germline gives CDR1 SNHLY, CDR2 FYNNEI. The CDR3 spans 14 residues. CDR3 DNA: TGTGCCAGCAGTGGCTTTTACAAGGCTTCTGAAGCTTTCTTT. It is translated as CASSGFYKASEAFF.

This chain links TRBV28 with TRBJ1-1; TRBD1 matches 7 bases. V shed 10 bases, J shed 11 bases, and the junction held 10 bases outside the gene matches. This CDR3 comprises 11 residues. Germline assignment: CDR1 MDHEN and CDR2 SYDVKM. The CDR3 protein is CATRTGLSAFF. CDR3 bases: TGTGCCACCCGGACAGGACTGAGCGCTTTCTTT.

The CDR3 spells CASSFWRPGSYNSPLHF. The CDR3 DNA reads TGTGCCAGCAGCTTCTGGAGACCTGGCTCCTATAATTCACCCCTCCACTTT. This chain links TRBV7-9 with TRBJ1-6; no clear D gene. Per the germline V gene, CDR1 is SEHNR and CDR2 is FQNEAQ (reference sequence). Trimming left V 3 bases short and J 0 bases short, with 12 bases between. CDR3 size: 17 residues.

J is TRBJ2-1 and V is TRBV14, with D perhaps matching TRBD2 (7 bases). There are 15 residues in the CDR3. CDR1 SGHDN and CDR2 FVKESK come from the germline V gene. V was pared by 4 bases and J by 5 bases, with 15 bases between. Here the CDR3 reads CASSPPGGPNNEQFF. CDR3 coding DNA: TGTGCCAGCAGCCCCCCGGGGGGCCCCAACAATGAGCAGTTCTTC.

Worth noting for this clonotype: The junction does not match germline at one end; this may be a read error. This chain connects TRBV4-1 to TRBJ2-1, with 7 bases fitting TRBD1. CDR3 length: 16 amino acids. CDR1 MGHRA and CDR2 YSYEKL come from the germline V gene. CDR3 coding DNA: TGTGCCAGCAGCCAAGAATCGGGACAGCTTTACAATGAGCAGTTCTTC. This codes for CASSQESGQLYNEQFF.

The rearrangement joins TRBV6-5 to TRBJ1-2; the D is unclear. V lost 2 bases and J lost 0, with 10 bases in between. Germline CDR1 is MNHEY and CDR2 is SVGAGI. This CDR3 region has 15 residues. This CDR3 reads CASSYVRGSNYGYTF. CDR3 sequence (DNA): TGTGCCAGCAGTTACGTTCGCGGATCTAACTATGGCTACACCTTC.

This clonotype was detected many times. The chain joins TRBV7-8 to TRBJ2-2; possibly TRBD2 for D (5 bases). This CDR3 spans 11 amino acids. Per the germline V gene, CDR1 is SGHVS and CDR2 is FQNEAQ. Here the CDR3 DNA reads TGTCTTTCGACTACCACCGGGGAGCTGTTTTTT. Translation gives CLSTTTGELFF. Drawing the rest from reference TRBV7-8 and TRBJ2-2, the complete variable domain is GAGVSQSPRYKVAKRGQDVALRCDPISGHVSLFWYQQALGQGPEFLTYFQNEAQLDKSGLPSDRFFAERPEGSVSTLKIQRTQQEDSAVYLCLSTTTGELFFGEGSRLTVL.

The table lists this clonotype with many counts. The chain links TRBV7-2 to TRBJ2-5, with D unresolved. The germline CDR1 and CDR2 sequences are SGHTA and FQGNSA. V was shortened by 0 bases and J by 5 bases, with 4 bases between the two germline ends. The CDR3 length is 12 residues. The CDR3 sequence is CASSLATETQYF. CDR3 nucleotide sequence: TGTGCCAGCAGCTTAGCAACGGAGACCCAGTACTTC.